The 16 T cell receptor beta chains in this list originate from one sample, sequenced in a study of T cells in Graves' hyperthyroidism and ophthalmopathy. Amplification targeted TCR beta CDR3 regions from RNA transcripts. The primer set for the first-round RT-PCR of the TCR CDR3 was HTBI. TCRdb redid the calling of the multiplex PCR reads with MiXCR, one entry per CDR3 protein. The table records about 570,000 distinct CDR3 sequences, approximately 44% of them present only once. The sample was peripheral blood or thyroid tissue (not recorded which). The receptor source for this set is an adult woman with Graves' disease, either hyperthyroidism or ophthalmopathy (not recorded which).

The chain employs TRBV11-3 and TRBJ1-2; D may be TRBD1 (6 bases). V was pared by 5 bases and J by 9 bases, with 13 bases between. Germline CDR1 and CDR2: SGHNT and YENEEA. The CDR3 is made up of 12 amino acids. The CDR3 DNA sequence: TGTGCCAGCAGCCCCCGGGGGGCCAGCTACACCTTC. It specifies CASSPRGASYTF.

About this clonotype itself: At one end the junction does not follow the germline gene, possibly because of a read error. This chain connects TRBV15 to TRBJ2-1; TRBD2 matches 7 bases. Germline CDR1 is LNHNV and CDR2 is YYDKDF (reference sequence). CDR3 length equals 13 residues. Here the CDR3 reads CATSRDRRRGSLF. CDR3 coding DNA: TGTGCCACCAGCAGAGATCGCCGACGCGGGAGCCTCTTC.

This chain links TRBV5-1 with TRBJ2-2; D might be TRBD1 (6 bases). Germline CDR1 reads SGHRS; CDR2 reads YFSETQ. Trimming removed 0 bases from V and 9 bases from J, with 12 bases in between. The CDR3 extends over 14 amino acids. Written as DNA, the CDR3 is TGCGCCAGCAGCTTGGACGGGACATCCAGGGAGCTGTTTTTT. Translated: CASSLDGTSRELFF. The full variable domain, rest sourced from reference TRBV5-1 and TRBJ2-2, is KAGVTQTPRYLIKTRGQQVTLSCSPISGHRSVSWYQQTPGQGLQFLFEYFSETQRNKGNFPGRFSGRQFSNSRSEMNVSTLELGDSALYLCASSLDGTSRELFFGEGSRLTVL.

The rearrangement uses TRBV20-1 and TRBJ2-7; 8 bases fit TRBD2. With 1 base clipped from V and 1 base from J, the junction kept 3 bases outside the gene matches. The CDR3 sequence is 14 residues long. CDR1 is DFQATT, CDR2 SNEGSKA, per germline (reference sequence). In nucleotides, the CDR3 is TGCAGTGCTAGAGTTAGCGGGAATTCCTACGAGCAGTACTTC. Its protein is CSARVSGNSYEQYF.

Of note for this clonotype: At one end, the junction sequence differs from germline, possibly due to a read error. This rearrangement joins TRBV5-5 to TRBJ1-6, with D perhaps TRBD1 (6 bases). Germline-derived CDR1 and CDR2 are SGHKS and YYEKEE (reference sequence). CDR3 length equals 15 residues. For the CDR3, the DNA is TGCGCCAGCAGCCCCCACAGGGAGGGGAATTCACCCCTCCACTTT. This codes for CASSPHREGNSPLHF.

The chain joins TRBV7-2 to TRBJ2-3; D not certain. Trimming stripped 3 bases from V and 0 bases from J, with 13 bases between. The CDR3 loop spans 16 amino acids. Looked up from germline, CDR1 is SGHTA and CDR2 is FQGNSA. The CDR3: CASSLGLHASTDTQYF. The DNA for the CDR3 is TGTGCCAGCAGCTTGGGTTTACACGCTAGCACAGATACGCAGTATTTT.

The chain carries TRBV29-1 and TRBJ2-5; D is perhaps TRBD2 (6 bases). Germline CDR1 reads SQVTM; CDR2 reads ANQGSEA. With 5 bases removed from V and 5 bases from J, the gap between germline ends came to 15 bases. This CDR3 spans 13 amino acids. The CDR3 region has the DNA TGCAGCGTTAAGGGACCAAGCGGGGAGACCCAGTACTTC. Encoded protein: CSVKGPSGETQYF.

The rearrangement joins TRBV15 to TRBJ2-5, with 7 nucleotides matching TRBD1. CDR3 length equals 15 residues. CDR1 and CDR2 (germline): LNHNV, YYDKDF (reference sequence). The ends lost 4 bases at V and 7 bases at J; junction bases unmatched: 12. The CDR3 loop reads CATSKDHGDSGTQYF. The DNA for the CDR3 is TGTGCCACCAGCAAAGACCATGGGGACAGTGGGACCCAGTACTTC.

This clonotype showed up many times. CDR3 nucleotide sequence: TGCGCCAGCAGTAGCGGGGCGCGATTCCCAAATGAAAAACTGTTTTTT. It is translated as CASSSGARFPNEKLFF. This sequence joins TRBV5-1 and TRBJ1-4, with a possible D match to TRBD1 (5 bases). Germline V gene data show CDR1 as SGHRS and CDR2 as YFSETQ. CDR3 size: 16 residues. With 5 bases removed from V and 5 bases from J, the gap between germline ends came to 19 bases.

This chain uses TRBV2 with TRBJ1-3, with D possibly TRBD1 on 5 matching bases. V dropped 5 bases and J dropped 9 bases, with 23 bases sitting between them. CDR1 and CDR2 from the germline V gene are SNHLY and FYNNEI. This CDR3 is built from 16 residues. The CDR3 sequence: CASSLPGDRSGGTIYF. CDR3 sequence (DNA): TGTGCCAGCAGTCTTCCGGGGGACCGCTCTGGAGGCACCATATATTTT.

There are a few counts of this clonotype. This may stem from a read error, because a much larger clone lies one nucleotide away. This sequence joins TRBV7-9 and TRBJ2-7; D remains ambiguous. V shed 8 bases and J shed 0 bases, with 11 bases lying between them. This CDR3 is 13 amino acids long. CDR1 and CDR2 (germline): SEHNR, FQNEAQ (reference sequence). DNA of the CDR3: TGTGCCAGCGGCGGACCTAGCTCCTACGAGCAGTACTTC. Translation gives CASGGPSSYEQYF.

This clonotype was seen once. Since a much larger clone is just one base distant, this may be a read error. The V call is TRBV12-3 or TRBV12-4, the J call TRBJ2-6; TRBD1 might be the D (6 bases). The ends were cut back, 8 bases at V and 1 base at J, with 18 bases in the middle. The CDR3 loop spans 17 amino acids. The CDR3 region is CASCSGQSDSGANVLTF. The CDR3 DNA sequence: TGTGCCAGCTGTTCTGGACAGTCAGATTCTGGGGCCAACGTCCTGACTTTC.

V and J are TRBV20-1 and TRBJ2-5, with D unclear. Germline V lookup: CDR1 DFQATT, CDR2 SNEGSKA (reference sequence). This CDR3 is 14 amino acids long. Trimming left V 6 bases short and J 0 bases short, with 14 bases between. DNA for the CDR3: TGCAGTGCCCAAGGGTTGAGGTACCAAGAGACCCAGTACTTC. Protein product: CSAQGLRYQETQYF.

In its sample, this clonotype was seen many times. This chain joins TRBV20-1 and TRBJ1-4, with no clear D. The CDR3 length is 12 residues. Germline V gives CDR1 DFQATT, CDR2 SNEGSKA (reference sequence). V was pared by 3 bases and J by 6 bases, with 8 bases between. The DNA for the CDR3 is TGCAGTGCTAGCACAGTGGATGAAAAACTGTTTTTT. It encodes CSASTVDEKLFF.

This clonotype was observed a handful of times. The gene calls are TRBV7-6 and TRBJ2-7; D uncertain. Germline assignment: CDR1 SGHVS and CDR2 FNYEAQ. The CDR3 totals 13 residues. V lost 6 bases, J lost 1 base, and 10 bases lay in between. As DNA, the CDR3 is TGTGCCAGCAGTGTAAGCGCGTCCTACGAGCAGTACTTC. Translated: CASSVSASYEQYF.

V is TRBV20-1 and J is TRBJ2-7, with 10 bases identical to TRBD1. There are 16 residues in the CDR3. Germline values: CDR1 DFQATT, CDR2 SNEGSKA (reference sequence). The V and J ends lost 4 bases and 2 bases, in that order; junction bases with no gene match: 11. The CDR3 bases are TGCAGTGCTACGAGATCCGGGACAGGGGATACCTACGAGCAGTACTTC. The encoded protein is CSATRSGTGDTYEQYF.